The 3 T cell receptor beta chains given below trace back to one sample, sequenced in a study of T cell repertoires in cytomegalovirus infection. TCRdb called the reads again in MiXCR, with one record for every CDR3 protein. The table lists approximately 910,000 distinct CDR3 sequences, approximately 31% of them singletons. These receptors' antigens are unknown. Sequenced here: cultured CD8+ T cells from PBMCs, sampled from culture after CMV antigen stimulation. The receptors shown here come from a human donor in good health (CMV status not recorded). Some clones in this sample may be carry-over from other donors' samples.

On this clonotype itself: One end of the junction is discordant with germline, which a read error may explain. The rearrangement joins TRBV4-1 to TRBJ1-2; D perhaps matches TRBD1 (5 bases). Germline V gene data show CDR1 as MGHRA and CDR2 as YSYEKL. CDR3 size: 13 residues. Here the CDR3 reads CASSQDLGHGYTF. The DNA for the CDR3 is TGTGCCAGCAGCCAGGACCTGGGGCATGGCTACACCTTC.

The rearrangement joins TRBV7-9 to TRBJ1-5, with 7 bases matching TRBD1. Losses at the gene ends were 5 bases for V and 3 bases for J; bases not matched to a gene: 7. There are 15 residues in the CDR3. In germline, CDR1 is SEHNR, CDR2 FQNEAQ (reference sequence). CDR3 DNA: TGTGCCAGCAGCAACGGGGACAGCTACAATCAGCCCCAGCATTTT. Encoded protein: CASSNGDSYNQPQHF.

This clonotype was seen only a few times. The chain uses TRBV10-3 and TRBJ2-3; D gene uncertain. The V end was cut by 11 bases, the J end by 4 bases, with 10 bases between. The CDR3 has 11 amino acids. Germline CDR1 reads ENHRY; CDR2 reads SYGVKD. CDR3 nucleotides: TGTGCCGCCCTCGGGCCAGATACGCAGTATTTT. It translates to CAALGPDTQYF.